One and the same sample provided the 28 T cell receptor beta chains below, sequenced in a study of blood T cell repertoires in COVID-19. Repertoires were generated with immunoSEQ multiplex PCR, while TCRdb's copy carries only in-frame clones and drops some. This sample has some 87,000 clones; around 76% occur once, and the top ten carry around 20%. Sample: peripheral blood. Source of these receptors: a woman at least 80 years old with active or convalescent COVID-19.

The sample holds many counts of this clone. V is TRBV19 and J is TRBJ1-5; TRBD1 matches at 9 bases. CDR1 and CDR2 from the germline V gene are LNHDA and SQIVND (reference sequence). Trimming removed 4 bases from V and 7 bases from J; junction bases left unmatched: 14. This CDR3 is built from 17 residues. The CDR3 nucleotides are TGTGCCAGTAGTAGGGACAGGGACGGTGAAAGTATCCAGCCCCAGCATTTT. This translates into CASSRDRDGESIQPQHF.

The chain is built from TRBV18 and TRBJ1-5; D is unresolved. Trimming pared 2 bases from V and 2 bases from J, leaving 16 bases between. The germline V gene has CDR1 KGHSH and CDR2 LQKENI. CDR3 length equals 17 residues. The CDR3 loop is CASSPSTGMLGNQPQHF. The CDR3 region has the DNA TGTGCCAGCTCACCAAGTACCGGGATGTTGGGCAATCAGCCCCAGCATTTT.

CDR3 in DNA: TGTGCCAGCAGCCTGACAGGGATCGGAAACACCATATATTTT. Amino acids: CASSLTGIGNTIYF. The genes are TRBV7-9 and TRBJ1-3; 7 bases map to TRBD1. Germline loops: CDR1 SEHNR, CDR2 FQNEAQ (reference sequence). The CDR3 extends over 14 amino acids. V shed 5 bases, J shed 4 bases, and the junction held 5 bases outside the gene matches.

CDR3 residues: CASSLETGRAFF. The CDR3 DNA sequence: TGTGCCAGCAGCTTGGAGACGGGGAGAGCTTTCTTT. This rearrangement joins TRBV5-6 to TRBJ1-1, with D hard to call. The V and J ends lost 0 bases and 10 bases respectively, with 10 bases between them. Germline CDR1 SGHDT, CDR2 YYEEEE. CDR3 length: 12 amino acids.

The chain joins TRBV7-2 to TRBJ1-6, with D possibly TRBD1 on 5 matching bases. This CDR3 comprises 14 residues. The germline gives CDR1 SGHTA, CDR2 FQGNSA. Trimming took off 5 bases at V and 7 bases at J, with 12 bases between the two ends. In DNA, the CDR3 is TGTGCCAGCAGCGGGGCAGTGTGGAATTCACCCCTCCACTTT. This gives the protein CASSGAVWNSPLHF.

This chain joins TRBV6-1 and TRBJ1-3; D is undetermined. This CDR3 is built from 16 residues. V was shortened by 4 bases and J by 0 bases, with 13 bases between the two germline ends. Germline assignment: CDR1 MNHNS and CDR2 SASEGT. DNA for the CDR3: TGTGCCAGCAGTGGAGGACTTACAGTCTCTGGAAACACCATATATTTT. This codes for CASSGGLTVSGNTIYF.

On this clone itself: This is likely a read error, given that the CDR3 carries no conserved phenylalanine or tryptophan at its end. The rearrangement links TRBV19 to TRBJ1-2; 9 bases fit TRBD1. V was pared by 5 bases and J by 3 bases, with 4 bases of the junction left unmatched. This CDR3 contains 14 residues. Germline V gives CDR1 LNHDA, CDR2 SQIVND (reference sequence). CDR3 residues: CASSVQGADYGYTL. The CDR3 DNA follows: TGTGCCAGTAGTGTACAGGGGGCTGACTATGGCTACACCCTC.

V gene TRBV11-2 combines with J gene TRBJ2-7; no reliable D call. This CDR3 has 14 residues. CDR1 SGHAT and CDR2 FQNNGV come from the germline V gene. V lost 5 bases, J lost 3 bases, and 14 bases lay in between. The CDR3: CASSNSVQLYEQYF. As DNA, the CDR3 is TGTGCCAGCAGCAATTCTGTACAGCTCTACGAGCAGTACTTC. Drawing the rest from reference TRBV11-2 and TRBJ2-7, the complete variable domain is EAGVAQSPRYKIIEKRQSVAFWCNPISGHATLYWYQQILGQGPKLLIQFQNNGVVDDSQLPKDRFSAERLKGVDSTLKIQPAKLEDSAVYLCASSNSVQLYEQYFGPGTRLTVT.

This clone was seen just once. The chain joins TRBV5-4 to TRBJ2-1; TRBD1 agrees at 10 bases. Germline V lookup: CDR1 SGHNT, CDR2 YYREEE (reference sequence). V dropped 3 bases and J dropped 6; count of bases not matched to a gene: 6. This CDR3 spans 15 amino acids. The CDR3 protein is CASSSRTGGGNEQFF. The CDR3, as DNA: TGTGCCAGCAGCTCGCGGACAGGGGGGGGCAATGAGCAGTTCTTC.

The chain joins TRBV21-1 to TRBJ1-5. TRBV21-1 is a pseudogene segment. There are 13 residues in the CDR3. The CDR3 bases are TGTGCCAGCATGCAGGAGGGTCATCAGCCCCAGCATTTT. This codes for CASMQEGHQPQHF.

This clone has a handful of counts. The chain joins TRBV5-8 to TRBJ1-4, with 7 bases identical to TRBD1. This CDR3 contains 15 residues. Unmatched junction bases numbered 1, after V lost 0 bases and J lost 2 bases. CDR1 and CDR2 (germline): SGHTS, YDEGEE. The CDR3, as DNA: TGTGCCAGCAGCTTGGAGGGGGCCACTAATGAAAAACTGTTTTTT. It specifies CASSLEGATNEKLFF.

About this clone: The sample carries other DNA sequences with the same CDR3. The chain carries TRBV2 and TRBJ1-2; 10 bases match TRBD1. The CDR3 is made up of 16 amino acids. The germline gives CDR1 SNHLY, CDR2 FYNNEI. Germline trimming cut 3 bases from V and 5 bases from J; bases unmatched to any gene: 9. CDR3 protein: CASSEGQGRAGYGYTF. For the CDR3, the DNA is TGTGCCAGCAGTGAGGGACAGGGGAGGGCTGGGTATGGCTACACCTTC.

This sequence joins TRBV4-1 and TRBJ2-5, with D possibly matching TRBD1 (6 bases). The V end was cut by 0 bases, the J end by 7 bases, with 18 bases between. Germline V CDR1 and CDR2: MGHRA, YSYEKL. The CDR3 contains 16 residues. The CDR3 DNA sequence: TGCGCCAGCAGCCAAGATTTAGGCCAGGGACAATGGACCCAGTACTTC. Translation gives CASSQDLGQGQWTQYF.

This chain uses TRBV28 with TRBJ1-6; D not certain. The germline gives CDR1 MDHEN, CDR2 SYDVKM. Trimming removed 3 bases at V and 7 bases at J, with 10 bases between. The length of the CDR3 is 14 residues. The CDR3 sequence is CASSFHQNNSPLHF. The CDR3 coding sequence is TGTGCCAGCAGTTTTCATCAGAACAATTCACCCCTCCACTTT.

The genes are TRBV5-1 and TRBJ1-2, with D unclear. Deletions cut 0 bases from V and 4 bases from J, with 7 bases between. The CDR3 spans 13 residues. The germline gives CDR1 SGHRS, CDR2 YFSETQ. The CDR3 loop reads CASSLGSVYGYTF. The CDR3 DNA is TGCGCCAGCAGCTTGGGCAGCGTCTATGGCTACACCTTC.

V and J are TRBV27 and TRBJ2-3; D perhaps matches TRBD2 (7 bases). Germline CDR1 and CDR2: MNHEY and SMNVEV (reference sequence). The CDR3 is made up of 14 amino acids. Trimming took off 7 bases at V and 5 bases at J, with 16 bases between the two ends. CDR3 in amino acids: CASNPRRGQDTQYF. CDR3 DNA: TGTGCCAGCAACCCCCGGCGGGGGCAAGATACGCAGTATTTT.

The V and J genes are TRBV7-8 and TRBJ1-5; no firm D call. CDR3 length: 15 amino acids. With 5 bases removed from V and 0 bases from J, the gap between germline ends came to 11 bases. Looked up from germline, CDR1 is SGHVS and CDR2 is FQNEAQ. The CDR3 is CASSPTPYSNQPQHF. The CDR3 nucleotides are TGTGCCAGCAGCCCAACACCGTATAGCAATCAGCCCCAGCATTTT.

This clone was seen a handful of times. The V and J genes are TRBV5-1 and TRBJ2-7; TRBD2 is a possible D gene (5 bases). Germline V lookup: CDR1 SGHRS, CDR2 YFSETQ. The germline V and J ends were trimmed by 6 bases and 0 bases, with 16 bases remaining between them. The CDR3 covers 15 residues. CDR3: CASMWNWRVSYEQYF. In DNA, the CDR3 is TGCGCCAGCATGTGGAACTGGCGGGTCTCCTACGAGCAGTACTTC.

The gene calls are TRBV2 and TRBJ2-7; TRBD2 matches 8 bases. The CDR3 is 14 amino acids. With V trimmed by 4 bases and J by 3 bases, 5 bases remained unmatched. Per the germline V gene, CDR1 is SNHLY and CDR2 is FYNNEI. The CDR3 DNA is TGTGCCAGCAGTGGTGCGGGGGGCGACTACGAGCAGTACTTC. Protein product: CASSGAGGDYEQYF. The full variable domain, in which reference TRBV2 and TRBJ2-7 provide the parts outside the CDR3, is EPEVTQTPSHQVTQMGQEVILRCVPISNHLYFYWYRQILGQKVEFLVSFYNNEISEKSEIFDDQFSVERPDGSNFTLKIRSTKLEDSAMYFCASSGAGGDYEQYFGPGTRLTVT.

V and J are TRBV9 and TRBJ2-3; 11 bases map to TRBD2. V lost 4 bases, J lost 6 bases, and 10 bases stayed unmatched. CDR3 size: 16 residues. Germline V lookup: CDR1 SGDLS, CDR2 YYNGEE. This CDR3 is CASSQTSGGATDTQYF. The CDR3 DNA reads TGTGCCAGCAGCCAAACTAGCGGGGGCGCGACGGATACGCAGTATTTT.

CDR3 in DNA: TGTGCCACCAGCAGACCGGGACAGGGAGCAACTAATGAAAAACTGTTTTTT. Amino acid sequence: CATSRPGQGATNEKLFF. The genes are TRBV15 and TRBJ1-4; 9 bases match TRBD1. The germline V gene encodes CDR1 LNHNV and CDR2 YYDKDF (reference sequence). The CDR3 totals 17 residues. J lost 0 bases, V lost 2 bases, and 4 bases had no gene match.

The J gene is TRBJ1-2, the V gene TRBV29-1, with unresolved D. The germline V and J ends were trimmed by 7 bases and 7 bases, with 13 bases remaining between them. CDR1 is SQVTM and CDR2 is ANQGSEA in the germline V gene. The CDR3 loop spans 11 amino acids. This chain's CDR3 is CSATKRRGYTF. Written as DNA, the CDR3 is TGCAGCGCCACAAAGCGACGTGGCTACACCTTC.

This clone was seen a handful of times. The genes are TRBV5-1 and TRBJ2-5, with 8 bases identical to TRBD2. CDR1 is SGHRS, CDR2 YFSETQ, per germline. V was pared by 0 bases and J by 2 bases, with 6 bases of the junction left unmatched. This CDR3 is built from 16 residues. CDR3 sequence (DNA): TGCGCCAGCAGCTTGGTTCTAGCGGGTGTTCAAGAGACCCAGTACTTC. Amino acid sequence: CASSLVLAGVQETQYF.

The chain recombines TRBV10-3 with TRBJ1-1; unclear D gene. The CDR3 spans 13 residues. Germline-derived CDR1 and CDR2 are ENHRY and SYGVKD. Trimming cost V 2 bases and J 2 bases, with 6 bases left between them. The DNA of the CDR3 is TGTGCCATCAGTGAGGAAGCTAACACTGAAGCTTTCTTT. The encoded protein is CAISEEANTEAFF.

The rearrangement links TRBV2 to TRBJ1-5, with D uncertain. The CDR3 spans 16 residues. The V gene lost 3 bases and the J gene lost 6 bases, with 18 bases spanning the gap. The V gene's germline CDR1 is SNHLY and CDR2 FYNNEI. CDR3 DNA: TGTGCCAGCAGTGAGGGCGCGGGCCTGGGCCGTCAGCCCCAGCATTTT. Its protein product is CASSEGAGLGRQPQHF.

The chain couples TRBV25-1 to TRBJ2-2, with no clear D. Germline-derived CDR1 and CDR2 are MGHDK and SYGVNS. The V end was cut by 7 bases, the J end by 6 bases, with 12 bases between. The CDR3 runs 13 residues. The CDR3 sequence is CASTRTVPGELFF. DNA of the CDR3: TGTGCCAGCACCCGAACAGTCCCCGGGGAGCTGTTTTTT.

V gene TRBV3-1 (or the pseudogene TRBV3-2) combines with J gene TRBJ1-2; tentatively, D is TRBD1 (5 bases). The ends were cut back, 3 bases at V and 5 bases at J, with 13 bases in the middle. The germline V gene has CDR1 LGHDT and CDR2 YNNKEL (reference sequence). The CDR3 contains 14 residues. CDR3 bases: TGTGCCAGCAGCCACAGGACATATTTTTATGGCTACACCTTC. It is translated as CASSHRTYFYGYTF.

The chain couples TRBV5-5 to TRBJ1-5, with TRBD1 as a possible D gene (5 bases). The CDR3 covers 14 residues. The V gene lost 4 bases and the J gene lost 6 bases, with 14 bases spanning the gap. Germline V gene sequence: CDR1 SGHKS, CDR2 YYEKEE (reference sequence). The CDR3 nucleotides read TGTGCCAGCAGCCCGTCAGGGATAGTTCAGCCCCAGCATTTT. It specifies CASSPSGIVQPQHF.